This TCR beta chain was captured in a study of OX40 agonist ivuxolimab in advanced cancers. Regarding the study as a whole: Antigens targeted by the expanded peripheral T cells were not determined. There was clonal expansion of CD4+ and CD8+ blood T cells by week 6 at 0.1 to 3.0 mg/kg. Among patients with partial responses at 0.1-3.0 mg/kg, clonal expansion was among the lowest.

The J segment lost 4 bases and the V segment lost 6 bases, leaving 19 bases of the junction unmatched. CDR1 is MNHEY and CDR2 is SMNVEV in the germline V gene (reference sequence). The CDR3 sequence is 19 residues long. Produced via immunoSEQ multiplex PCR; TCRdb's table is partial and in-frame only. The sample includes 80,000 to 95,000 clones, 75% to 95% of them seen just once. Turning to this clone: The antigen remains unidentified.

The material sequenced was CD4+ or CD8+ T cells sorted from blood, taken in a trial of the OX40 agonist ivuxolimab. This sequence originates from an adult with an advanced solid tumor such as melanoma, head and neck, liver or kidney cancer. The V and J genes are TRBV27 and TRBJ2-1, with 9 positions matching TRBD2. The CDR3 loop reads CASRLTTGIAGVTYNEQFF. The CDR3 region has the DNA TGTGCCAGCAGACTTACGACAGGAATAGCGGGAGTTACTTACAATGAGCAGTTCTTC.